This is a list of T cell receptor beta chains from one sample in a study of blood T cell repertoires in COVID-19. The protocol was immunoSEQ multiplex PCR, while the TCRdb copy is restricted to in-frame clones and leaves out a portion. The repertoire holds some 260,000 clones, with 80% to 90% as singletons. The sample consisted of PBMCs or T cells enriched from blood (not recorded which). These receptors were collected from a man aged 25 to 40 with acute COVID-19. The CDR3 runs from the conserved cysteine through the conserved F or W. Each record gives: CDR3 DNA, CDR3 protein, J gene, clone size, V gene, D gene. D genes are given only for firm matches. Size is omitted from some rows. Given values are once, few, many or a class for expanded clones.

DNA: TGTGCCAGCAGCCTCGATCCGGACAGCGCGTCTAATGAAAAACTGTTTTTT; CDR3: CASSLDPDSASNEKLFF; J: TRBJ1-4; size: .; V: TRBV5-1; D: .
DNA: TGTGCCAGCAGCCCCCGGGCGGGAGGGCCCTCGGGCACCGGGGAGCTGTTTTTT; CDR3: CASSPRAGGPSGTGELFF; J: TRBJ2-2; size: .; V: TRBV6-4; D: TRBD2
DNA: TGTGCCAGCAGTCTCCGCCCCCAGGCCTTGAACACTGAAGCTTTCTTT; CDR3: CASSLRPQALNTEAFF; J: TRBJ1-1; size: .; V: TRBV6-6; D: .
DNA: TGTGCCAGCAGCCCGATCTGGCAATCTGAAGCTTTCTTT; CDR3: CASSPIWQSEAFF; J: TRBJ1-1; size: .; V: TRBV27; D: .
DNA: TGTGCCAGCAGCTCCAACCAAAGAGCGGGAGGCCCAGATACGCAGTATTTT; CDR3: CASSSNQRAGGPDTQYF; J: TRBJ2-3; size: .; V: TRBV7-3; D: TRBD2
DNA: TGCGCCAGCAGCCAAGATGAGGGGGTGAGGGCAGATACGCAGTATTTT; CDR3: CASSQDEGVRADTQYF; J: TRBJ2-3; size: .; V: TRBV4-1; D: .
DNA: TGTGCCGCCGGCGGTGCTTTCTTT; CDR3: CAAGGAFF; J: TRBJ1-1; size: few; V: TRBV28; D: .
DNA: TGTGCCAGCAGCTTAGGTAACAGGCTCAATGAGCAGTTCTTC; CDR3: CASSLGNRLNEQFF; J: TRBJ2-1; size: .; V: TRBV7-2; D: .
DNA: TGTGCCAGCAGCTTGCGGGATCTAGGCACAGATACGCAGTATTTT; CDR3: CASSLRDLGTDTQYF; J: TRBJ2-3; size: .; V: TRBV5-1; D: .
DNA: TGTGCCAGCCGGGACAGGGCCATTGAAGCTTTCTTT; CDR3: CASRDRAIEAFF; J: TRBJ1-1; size: .; V: TRBV19; D: TRBD1
DNA: TGTGCCACCAGTGATCCGGCGGGAAAGGACCGGGAGACCCAGTACTTC; CDR3: CATSDPAGKDRETQYF; J: TRBJ2-5; size: once; V: TRBV24-1; D: .
DNA: TGTGCCAGCAGTCGACAGGGAAATAATCAGCCCCAGCATTTT; CDR3: CASSRQGNNQPQHF; J: TRBJ1-5; size: .; V: TRBV28; D: TRBD1
DNA: TGTGCCAGCAGGCTAGGGGTCACTAATGAAAAACTGTTTTTT; CDR3: CASRLGVTNEKLFF; J: TRBJ1-4; size: .; V: TRBV27; D: .
DNA: TGTGCCAGCAGCACTGGGACAGCCTATGGCTACACCTTC; CDR3: CASSTGTAYGYTF; J: TRBJ1-2; size: .; V: TRBV14; D: TRBD1
DNA: TGTGCCAGCAGTCGGGACAGGATGAACTATGGCTACACCTTC; CDR3: CASSRDRMNYGYTF; J: TRBJ1-2; size: .; V: TRBV6-5; D: TRBD1
DNA: TGTGCCACCAGCTCCTCCCCGGGGGGCCCTACGCCCCAGCATTTT; CDR3: CATSSSPGGPTPQHF; J: TRBJ1-5; size: .; V: TRBV15; D: .
DNA: TGCGCCAGCAGCTCGACGCCGTCGCGGGGGGGCCATGAGCAGTTCTTC; CDR3: CASSSTPSRGGHEQFF; J: TRBJ2-1; size: once; V: TRBV5-1; D: TRBD2
DNA: TGTGCCAGCAGTAGAGACTACACTGAAGCTTTCTTT; CDR3: CASSRDYTEAFF; J: TRBJ1-1; size: .; V: TRBV6-5; D: .
DNA: TGTGCCAGCTCACCAAAAACAGCAAACACTGAAGCTTTCTTT; CDR3: CASSPKTANTEAFF; J: TRBJ1-1; size: .; V: TRBV18; D: .
DNA: TGTGCCTGGGATGGATTAGGGGTGAACTATGGCTACACCTTC; CDR3: CAWDGLGVNYGYTF; J: TRBJ1-2; size: .; V: TRBV30; D: .
DNA: TGTGCCAGCTCACCGGACAGGGCTGGCTACACCTTC; CDR3: CASSPDRAGYTF; J: TRBJ1-2; size: .; V: TRBV18; D: TRBD1
DNA: TGCAGCGTGGGACAGGAAAACTATGGCTACACCTTC; CDR3: CSVGQENYGYTF; J: TRBJ1-2; size: .; V: TRBV29-1; D: TRBD1
DNA: TGTGCCAGTAGTTGGGGGGGGACTGAAGCTTTCTTT; CDR3: CASSWGGTEAFF; J: TRBJ1-1; size: .; V: TRBV19; D: .
DNA: TGTGCCAGCAGTAGCGACAGGGGCAGCACAGATACGCAGTATTTT; CDR3: CASSSDRGSTDTQYF; J: TRBJ2-3; size: .; V: TRBV2; D: TRBD1
DNA: TGTGCCAGCGGGCCGGGGGGGAGGAACACTGAAGCTTTCTTT; CDR3: CASGPGGRNTEAFF; J: TRBJ1-1; size: few; V: TRBV9; D: .
DNA: TGTGCCAGCAGTCGACAGTCTTCGGACACTGAAGCTTTCTTT; CDR3: CASSRQSSDTEAFF; J: TRBJ1-1; size: .; V: TRBV6-2/TRBV6-3; D: .
DNA: TGTGCCAGCAGCTTAGTGGGGACTAGCGGGTATAGCACAGATACGCAGTATTTT; CDR3: CASSLVGTSGYSTDTQYF; J: TRBJ2-3; size: .; V: TRBV7-2; D: TRBD2
DNA: TGTGCCAGCAGTCCAAGGAGGGGTGGAAATTCACCCCTCCACTTT; CDR3: CASSPRRGGNSPLHF; J: TRBJ1-6; size: .; V: TRBV27; D: .
DNA: TGTGCCAGCAGCTTCCAGGGAAACACTGAAGCTTTCTTT; CDR3: CASSFQGNTEAFF; J: TRBJ1-1; size: .; V: TRBV5-5; D: .
DNA: TGTGCCAGCAGTTTCGTGTCCAGCTATGGCTACACCTTC; CDR3: CASSFVSSYGYTF; J: TRBJ1-2; size: .; V: TRBV12-3/TRBV12-4; D: .
DNA: TGTGCCAGCAGCTCCCCCCCGGGGGCTAATGAAAAACTGTTTTTT; CDR3: CASSSPPGANEKLFF; J: TRBJ1-4; size: .; V: TRBV7-2; D: .
DNA: TGTGCCACCAGCAGAGAAGTTGGGACAGGGGGCGGAAAGACCCAGTACTTC; CDR3: CATSREVGTGGGKTQYF; J: TRBJ2-5; size: .; V: TRBV15; D: TRBD1
DNA: TGTGCCAGTAGTATGCAATCTAACTCTGGGGCCAACGTCCTGACTTTC; CDR3: CASSMQSNSGANVLTF; J: TRBJ2-6; size: .; V: TRBV19; D: .
DNA: TGTGCCAGCAGTCCGACAGGCGCTAGCTCTGGAAACACCATATATTTT; CDR3: CASSPTGASSGNTIYF; J: TRBJ1-3; size: .; V: TRBV5-1; D: .
DNA: TGTGCCAGCAGCCAAGATGAGGGGGAGGGAGGGACTGAAGCTTTCTTT; CDR3: CASSQDEGEGGTEAFF; J: TRBJ1-1; size: few; V: TRBV4-2; D: .
DNA: TGTGCCAGCAGTTCCTACAGGGATGGCTACACCTTC; CDR3: CASSSYRDGYTF; J: TRBJ1-2; size: few; V: TRBV6-5; D: .
DNA: TGTGCCAGCAGTTACGACAGCTCCTACAATGAGCAGTTCTTC; CDR3: CASSYDSSYNEQFF; J: TRBJ2-1; size: .; V: TRBV6-2/TRBV6-3; D: .
DNA: TGTGCCAGCAGTCCCCTAGCGGGGGGCCACACAGATACGCAGTATTTT; CDR3: CASSPLAGGHTDTQYF; J: TRBJ2-3; size: .; V: TRBV27; D: TRBD2
DNA: TGTGCCAGCAGCTTGGGCGGGATCAACAATGAGCAGTTCTTC; CDR3: CASSLGGINNEQFF; J: TRBJ2-1; size: .; V: TRBV7-3; D: .
DNA: TGTGCCAGCAGCCATGCGACAGGGGGAGGGAATGAGCAGTTCTTC; CDR3: CASSHATGGGNEQFF; J: TRBJ2-1; size: .; V: TRBV4-2; D: TRBD1
DNA: TGCAGTGCTCCCAGGGTTGACGGCTACACCTTC; CDR3: CSAPRVDGYTF; J: TRBJ1-2; size: .; V: TRBV20-1; D: .
DNA: TGTGCCAGCAGTCCCTCCCGATTCGGTGGCAATCAGCCCCAGCATTTT; CDR3: CASSPSRFGGNQPQHF; J: TRBJ1-5; size: .; V: TRBV6-6; D: .
DNA: TGTGCCAGCAGCTTAGGGGTAGGCAGCGCTGGAAATTCACCCCTCCACTTT; CDR3: CASSLGVGSAGNSPLHF; J: TRBJ1-6; size: once; V: TRBV7-8; D: .
DNA: TGTGCCAGCAGTTTATCAGGGGGCGGCTACACCTTC; CDR3: CASSLSGGGYTF; J: TRBJ1-2; size: .; V: TRBV28; D: TRBD1
DNA: TGTGCCAGCAGTTCGCGACTAGCGGGGGGGTATGAGCAGTTCTTC; CDR3: CASSSRLAGGYEQFF; J: TRBJ2-1; size: .; V: TRBV6-5; D: TRBD2
DNA: TGCAGCTGCGCATTCTCCTACAATGAGCAGTTCTTC; CDR3: CSCAFSYNEQFF; J: TRBJ2-1; size: once; V: TRBV29-1; D: .
DNA: TGTGCCAGTAGTATAGGGGCTAGCGGAATCACAGATACGCAGTATTTT; CDR3: CASSIGASGITDTQYF; J: TRBJ2-3; size: .; V: TRBV19; D: TRBD2
DNA: TGTGCCAGCAGCTTAAAGGGGAACTATGGCTACACCTTC; CDR3: CASSLKGNYGYTF; J: TRBJ1-2; size: .; V: TRBV7-2; D: .
DNA: TGTGCCAGCAGCCCCTCCGGGGGGGGCATTGGTCTCGCTTTCTTT; CDR3: CASSPSGGGIGLAFF; J: TRBJ1-1; size: .; V: TRBV11-2; D: .
DNA: TGTGCCAGCAGTTTTACGGACTACCAAGAGACCCAGTACTTC; CDR3: CASSFTDYQETQYF; J: TRBJ2-5; size: .; V: TRBV6-2/TRBV6-3; D: .
DNA: TGTGCCAGCACTCCCCAGGTGAGGAAGGGGCGGGAGACCCAGTACTTC; CDR3: CASTPQVRKGRETQYF; J: TRBJ2-5; size: few; V: TRBV25-1; D: .
DNA: TGCGCCAGCAATCCCGGATCCGGGACAGGGGGCGTGGAGACCCAGTACTTC; CDR3: CASNPGSGTGGVETQYF; J: TRBJ2-5; size: .; V: TRBV5-1; D: TRBD1
DNA: TGTGCCAGTAGTAAGGCACAGGGGGTACGACTCGGGGGCGATCAGCCCCAGCATTTT; CDR3: CASSKAQGVRLGGDQPQHF; J: TRBJ1-5; size: .; V: TRBV19; D: TRBD1